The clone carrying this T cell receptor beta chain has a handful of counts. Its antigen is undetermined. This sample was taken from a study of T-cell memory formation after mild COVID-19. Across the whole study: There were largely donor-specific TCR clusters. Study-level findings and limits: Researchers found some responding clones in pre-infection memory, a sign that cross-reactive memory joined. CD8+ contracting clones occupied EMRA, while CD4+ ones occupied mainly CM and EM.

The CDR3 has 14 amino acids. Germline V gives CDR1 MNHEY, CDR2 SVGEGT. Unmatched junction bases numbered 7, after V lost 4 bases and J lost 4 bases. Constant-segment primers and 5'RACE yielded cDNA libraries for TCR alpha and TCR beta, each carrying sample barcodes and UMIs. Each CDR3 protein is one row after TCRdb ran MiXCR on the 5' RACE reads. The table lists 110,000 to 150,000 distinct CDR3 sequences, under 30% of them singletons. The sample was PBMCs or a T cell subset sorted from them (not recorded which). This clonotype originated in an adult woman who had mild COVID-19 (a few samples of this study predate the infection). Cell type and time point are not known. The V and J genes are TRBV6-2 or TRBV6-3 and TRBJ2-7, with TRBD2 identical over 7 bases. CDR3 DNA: TGTGCCAGCAGTTGGGAGGGTATCGTTTACGAGCAGTACTTC. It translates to CASSWEGIVYEQYF.